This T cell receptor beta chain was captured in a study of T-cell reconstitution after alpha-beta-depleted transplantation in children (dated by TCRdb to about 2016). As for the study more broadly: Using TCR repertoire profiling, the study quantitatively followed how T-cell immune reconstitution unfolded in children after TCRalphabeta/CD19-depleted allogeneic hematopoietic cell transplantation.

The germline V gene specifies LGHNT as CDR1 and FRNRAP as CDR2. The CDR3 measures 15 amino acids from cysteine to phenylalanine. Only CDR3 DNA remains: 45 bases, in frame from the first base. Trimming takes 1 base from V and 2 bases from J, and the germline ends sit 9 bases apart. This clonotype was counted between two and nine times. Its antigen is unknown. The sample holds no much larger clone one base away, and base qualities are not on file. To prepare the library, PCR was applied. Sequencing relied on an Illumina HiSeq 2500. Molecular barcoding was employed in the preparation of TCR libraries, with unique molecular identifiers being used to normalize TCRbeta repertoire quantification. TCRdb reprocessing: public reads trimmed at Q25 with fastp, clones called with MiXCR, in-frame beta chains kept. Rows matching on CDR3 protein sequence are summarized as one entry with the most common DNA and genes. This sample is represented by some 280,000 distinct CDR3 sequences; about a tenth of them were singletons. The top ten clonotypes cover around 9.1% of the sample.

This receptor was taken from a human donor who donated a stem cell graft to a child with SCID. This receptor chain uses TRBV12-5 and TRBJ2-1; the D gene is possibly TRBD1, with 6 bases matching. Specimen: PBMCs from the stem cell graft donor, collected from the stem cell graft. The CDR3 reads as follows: CASGLGDTPYNEQFF. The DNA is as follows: TGTGCTAGTGGTTTGGGGGACACCCCCTACAATGAGCAGTTCTTC.